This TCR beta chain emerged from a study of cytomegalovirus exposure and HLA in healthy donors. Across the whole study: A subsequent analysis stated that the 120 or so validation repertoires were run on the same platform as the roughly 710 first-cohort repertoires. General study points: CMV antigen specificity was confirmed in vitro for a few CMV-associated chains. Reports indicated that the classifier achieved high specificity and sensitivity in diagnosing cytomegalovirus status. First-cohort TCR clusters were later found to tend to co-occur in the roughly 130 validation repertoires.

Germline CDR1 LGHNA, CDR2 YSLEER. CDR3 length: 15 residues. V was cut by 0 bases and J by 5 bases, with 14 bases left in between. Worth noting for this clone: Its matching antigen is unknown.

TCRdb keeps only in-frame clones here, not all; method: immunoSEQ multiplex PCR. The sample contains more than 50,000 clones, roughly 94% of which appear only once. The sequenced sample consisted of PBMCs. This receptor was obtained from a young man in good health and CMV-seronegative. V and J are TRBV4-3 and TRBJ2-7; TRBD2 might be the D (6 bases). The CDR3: CASSQEEGWADEQYF. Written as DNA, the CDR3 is TGCGCCAGCAGCCAAGAGGAGGGATGGGCGGACGAGCAGTACTTC.